Shown below are 28 T cell receptor beta chains from a single sample sequenced in a study of blood T cell repertoires in COVID-19. Using immunoSEQ multiplex PCR, the repertoire was profiled, and TCRdb retains in-frame clones only, with some absent. The sample has 200,000 or so clones, just under 85% seen once; the top ten hold approximately 0.97%. Sequencing used peripheral blood. The receptors come from a man aged 55 to 69 with COVID-19, enrolled during active disease.

The chain uses TRBV30 and TRBJ2-7; 7 nucleotides agree with TRBD2. V gave up 0 bases and J gave up 1 base; unmatched junction bases: 15. CDR1 GTSNPN and CDR2 SVGIG come from the germline V gene (reference sequence). This CDR3 comprises 18 residues. CDR3 residues: CAWSVHQGRGEISYEQYF. CDR3 in DNA: TGTGCCTGGAGTGTACATCAGGGACGGGGGGAAATATCCTACGAGCAGTACTTC.

The rearrangement links TRBV7-9 to TRBJ2-1; 14 bases agree with TRBD2. CDR1 and CDR2 from the germline V gene are SEHNR and FQNEAQ (reference sequence). CDR3 length: 16 amino acids. After removal of 5 bases from V and 9 bases from J, the junction contained 9 bases not matched to a gene. The DNA of the CDR3 is TGTGCCAGCAGCCTGGGACTAGCGGGAGCCGTCGGTGAGCAGTTCTTC. Translating it yields CASSLGLAGAVGEQFF. Based on the CDR3 plus reference TRBV7-9 and TRBJ2-1, the full variable domain is DTGVSQNPRHKITKRGQNVTFRCDPISEHNRLYWYRQTLGQGPEFLTYFQNEAQLEKSRLLSDRFSAERPKGSFSTLEIQRTEQGDSAMYLCASSLGLAGAVGEQFFGPGTRLTVL.

This chain uses TRBV10-2 with TRBJ1-5, with D possibly matching TRBD1 (5 bases). Germline lookup yields CDR1 WSHSY and CDR2 SAAADI. V was clipped by 2 bases and J by 6 bases, with 14 bases between them. The length of the CDR3 is 15 residues. CDR3 sequence reads: CASSEPGGSGQPQHF. As DNA, the CDR3 is TGCGCCAGCAGTGAGCCCGGGGGGTCCGGTCAGCCCCAGCATTTT.

Concerning this clone: This sample also contains other DNA sequences that code for the same CDR3. The chain's CDR3 is CASSRGGNQPQHF. DNA of the CDR3: TGTGCCAGCAGCAGGGGGGGAAATCAGCCCCAGCATTTT. J is TRBJ1-5 and V is TRBV3-1 (or the pseudogene TRBV3-2); D is perhaps TRBD1 (6 bases). This CDR3 is 13 amino acids long. The germline gives CDR1 LGHDT, CDR2 YNNKEL (reference sequence). Trimming stripped 5 bases from V and 4 bases from J, with 9 bases between.

The rearrangement uses TRBV4-2 and TRBJ1-1; 8 bases fit TRBD1. There are 15 residues in the CDR3. CDR1 and CDR2 from the germline V gene are LGHNA and YNFKEQ. The V gene end was trimmed by 0 bases and the J gene end by 10 bases; junction bases not matched to a gene: 10. The CDR3: CASSQDRTTGVSAFF. DNA of the CDR3: TGTGCCAGCAGCCAAGATCGAACGACAGGGGTTTCAGCTTTCTTT.

This chain uses TRBV21-1 with TRBJ2-5; the DNA was not compared with TRBD1, the D call given in the table. TRBV21-1 is recorded as a pseudogene. The length of the CDR3 is 15 residues. The CDR3 DNA is TGTGCCAGCAGCGCCCGGGACAGGGGTGTCGAGACCCAGTACTTC. Protein sequence: CASSARDRGVETQYF.

The chain has TRBV29-1 and TRBJ2-1; TRBD2 aligns across 10 bases. V lost 8 bases, J lost 7 bases, and 11 bases stayed unmatched. This CDR3 has 14 residues. Per the germline V gene, CDR1 is SQVTM and CDR2 is ANQGSEA. Here the CDR3 reads CSLMEGLAFNEQFF. As DNA, the CDR3 is TGCAGCCTCATGGAGGGACTAGCGTTTAATGAGCAGTTCTTC.

A few counts support this clone. V gene TRBV5-1 combines with J gene TRBJ1-2; unclear D gene. Germline CDR1 and CDR2: SGHRS and YFSETQ. V lost 0 bases, J lost 2 bases, and 8 bases lay in between. This CDR3 has 14 residues. The CDR3 here is CASSLAQENYGYTF. CDR3 DNA: TGCGCCAGCAGCTTGGCCCAGGAAAACTATGGCTACACCTTC. The full variable domain, with the rest looked up from reference TRBV5-1 and TRBJ1-2, is KAGVTQTPRYLIKTRGQQVTLSCSPISGHRSVSWYQQTPGQGLQFLFEYFSETQRNKGNFPGRFSGRQFSNSRSEMNVSTLELGDSALYLCASSLAQENYGYTFGSGTRLTVV.

V is TRBV5-4 and J is TRBJ2-1; possible D gene TRBD2, 6 bases. Trimming cost V 1 base and J 15 bases, with 17 bases left between them. Germline CDR1 and CDR2: SGHNT and YYREEE (reference sequence). The CDR3 is made up of 13 amino acids. The CDR3 is CASSLSGGLSGFF. The CDR3 DNA reads TGTGCCAGCAGCTTGTCGGGCGGACTAAGTGGGTTCTTC.

This clone was detected only a few times. The rearrangement links TRBV3-1 (or the pseudogene TRBV3-2) to TRBJ1-1; no firm D call. Between the trimmed V and J ends, which lost 1 base and 5 bases, there was a span of 11 bases. Germline lookup yields CDR1 LGHDT and CDR2 YNNKEL (reference sequence). This CDR3 has 14 amino acids. CDR3 loop: CASSQVGGMTEAFF. The CDR3 DNA reads TGTGCCAGCAGCCAAGTAGGAGGAATGACTGAAGCTTTCTTT.

The chain carries TRBV7-8 and TRBJ2-3; TRBD2 matches at 12 bases. Germline CDR1 is SGHVS and CDR2 is FQNEAQ. J was trimmed by 1 base and V by 4 bases; bases with no gene match: 3. CDR3 size: 16 residues. The CDR3 nucleotides read TGTGCCAGCAGCTCTCTAGCGGGAGGGGGCACAGATACGCAGTATTTT. Its translation: CASSSLAGGGTDTQYF. Looking up the rest from reference TRBV7-8 and TRBJ2-3 gives the full variable domain: GAGVSQSPRYKVAKRGQDVALRCDPISGHVSLFWYQQALGQGPEFLTYFQNEAQLDKSGLPSDRFFAERPEGSVSTLKIQRTQQEDSAVYLCASSSLAGGGTDTQYFGPGTRLTVL.

V and J are TRBV3-1 (or the pseudogene TRBV3-2) and TRBJ2-3, with a weak D call TRBD1 (5 bases). Germline values: CDR1 LGHDT, CDR2 YNNKEL (reference sequence). The CDR3 covers 17 residues. Trimming cost V 0 bases and J 9 bases, with 22 bases left between them. The CDR3 region has the DNA TGTGCCAGCAGCCAAGAAATCGGCAGCCCAGAAGGGGCGACGCAGTATTTT. As protein: CASSQEIGSPEGATQYF.

The chain joins TRBV29-1 to TRBJ1-5; tentative D call: TRBD1 (6 bases). Deletions cut 3 bases from V and 3 bases from J, with 9 bases between. The CDR3 has 13 amino acids. Germline CDR1 and CDR2: SQVTM and ANQGSEA. The CDR3 loop is CSVETGHNQPQHF. The CDR3 coding sequence is TGCAGCGTTGAGACAGGCCACAATCAGCCCCAGCATTTT.

The V gene is TRBV25-1, the J gene TRBJ1-3; D gene ambiguous. The CDR3 contains 14 residues. V was trimmed by 4 bases and J by 4 bases, leaving 11 bases between them. Looked up from germline, CDR1 is MGHDK and CDR2 is SYGVNS. CDR3 sequence: CASSVSQSGNTIYF. In DNA, the CDR3 is TGTGCCAGCAGTGTAAGCCAATCCGGAAACACCATATATTTT.

This chain connects TRBV24-1 to TRBJ2-3; perhaps TRBD2 as D (6 bases). This CDR3 spans 14 amino acids. Between the trimmed V and J ends, which lost 3 bases and 3 bases, there was a span of 9 bases. Germline CDR1 is KGHDR and CDR2 is SFDVKD. The CDR3 is CATSDPGGTDTQYF. The CDR3 DNA reads as TGTGCCACCAGTGATCCTGGAGGGACAGATACGCAGTATTTT.

J is TRBJ2-2 and V is TRBV27, with D perhaps TRBD1 (5 bases). The germline V gene encodes CDR1 MNHEY and CDR2 SMNVEV (reference sequence). This CDR3 spans 13 amino acids. V was pared by 5 bases and J by 5 bases, with 9 bases between. The CDR3, as DNA: TGTGCCAGCAGTCCTCAGGGAACCGGGGAGCTGTTTTTT. Translated: CASSPQGTGELFF.

The rearrangement uses TRBV4-1 and TRBJ1-2; 10 nucleotides match TRBD1. Losses at the gene ends were 2 bases for V and 7 bases for J; bases not matched to a gene: 4. The CDR3 covers 14 residues. From germline, CDR1 is MGHRA and CDR2 YSYEKL. CDR3 nucleotides: TGCGCCAGCAGCCAACCGGACAGGGGGATTGGCTACACCTTC. Encoded protein: CASSQPDRGIGYTF.

The gene calls are TRBV6-2 or TRBV6-3 and TRBJ1-1; a weak D match, TRBD1 (6 bases). The V end was cut by 4 bases, the J end by 4 bases, with 13 bases between. CDR1 is MNHEY, CDR2 SVGEGT, per germline. The CDR3 has 14 amino acids. DNA of the CDR3: TGTGCCAGCAGTTTTGGGACATTGGGCACTGAAGCTTTCTTT. Translating gives CASSFGTLGTEAFF.

CDR3 in amino acids: CASGTGGNYGYTF. The DNA for the CDR3 is TGCGCCTCCGGGACAGGGGGCAACTATGGCTACACCTTC. The genes are TRBV4-1 and TRBJ1-2, with 12 bases fitting TRBD1. Looked up from germline, CDR1 is MGHRA and CDR2 is YSYEKL. The CDR3 is 13 amino acids. Unmatched junction bases numbered 3, after V lost 11 bases and J lost 2 bases.

The rearrangement joins TRBV6-1 to TRBJ1-5; 7 positions match TRBD1. CDR1 and CDR2 (germline): MNHNS, SASEGT. The CDR3 extends over 14 amino acids. Unmatched junction bases numbered 3, after V lost 2 bases and J lost 5 bases. The CDR3 nucleotides read TGTGCCAGCAGTGAAAGGCAGGGGGATCAGCCCCAGCATTTT. It encodes CASSERQGDQPQHF.

CDR3 in DNA: TGTGCCAGCAGCTCAAGCATCTGGGGGCGAGGGAACACTGAAGCTTTCTTT. Protein sequence: CASSSSIWGRGNTEAFF. V usage is TRBV3-1 (or the pseudogene TRBV3-2) and J usage is TRBJ1-1, with D possibly matching TRBD1 (6 bases). The CDR3 is 17 amino acids. The germline V gene encodes CDR1 LGHDT and CDR2 YNNKEL (reference sequence). V lost 5 bases and J 1 base, leaving 20 bases between the germline ends.

This chain uses TRBV28 with TRBJ1-2; D call uncertain. Trimming shortened V by 6 bases and J by 4 bases, and 9 bases separated the two germline ends. CDR3 length: 12 residues. Germline V gives CDR1 MDHEN, CDR2 SYDVKM. The chain's CDR3 is CASSLSSYGYTF. Here the CDR3 DNA reads TGTGCCAGCAGCCTATCGTCCTATGGCTACACCTTC.

The J gene is TRBJ2-7, the V gene TRBV10-1; D is possibly TRBD1 (5 bases). The CDR3 loop spans 12 amino acids. The V and J ends lost 10 bases and 4 bases respectively, with 14 bases between them. CDR1 and CDR2 from the germline V gene are WNHNN and SYGVQD (reference sequence). CDR3 region: CANPSRVYEQYF. In DNA form, the CDR3 reads TGCGCCAACCCATCCAGGGTTTACGAGCAGTACTTC.

CDR3 in amino acids: CASSALQGNYGYTF. Written as DNA, the CDR3 is TGTGCCAGCAGCGCCCTACAGGGGAACTATGGCTACACCTTC. The J gene is TRBJ1-2, the V gene TRBV9; 7 bases align to TRBD1. The CDR3 has 14 residues. J gave up 2 bases and V 3 bases, and 4 bases lay outside the gene matches. Per germline, CDR1 SGDLS and CDR2 YYNGEE.

This clone is a singleton in its sample. The chain recombines TRBV5-1 with TRBJ1-3; TRBD1 agrees at 7 bases. This CDR3 region has 17 residues. After removal of 2 bases from V and 0 bases from J, the junction contained 8 bases not matched to a gene. CDR1 and CDR2 (germline): SGHRS, YFSETQ. The CDR3 spells CASSLAPQGTSGNTIYF. CDR3 sequence (DNA): TGCGCCAGCAGCTTAGCGCCACAGGGGACCTCTGGAAACACCATATATTTT.

J is TRBJ1-1 and V is TRBV7-9; 7 bases align to TRBD1. The CDR3 is 14 amino acids. In germline, CDR1 is SEHNR, CDR2 FQNEAQ (reference sequence). V was pared by 5 bases and J by 1 base, with 4 bases of the junction left unmatched. This CDR3 reads CASSGWDRNTEAFF. As DNA, the CDR3 is TGTGCCAGCAGCGGGTGGGACAGGAACACTGAAGCTTTCTTT.

The rearrangement joins TRBV10-3 to TRBJ1-1; no clear D. V was shortened by 11 bases and J by 0 bases, with 13 bases between the two germline ends. The CDR3 sequence is 13 residues long. CDR1 is ENHRY, CDR2 SYGVKD, per germline. The chain's CDR3 is CAASKEMNTEAFF. DNA for the CDR3: TGTGCCGCTTCAAAGGAGATGAACACTGAAGCTTTCTTT.

The chain recombines TRBV10-1 with TRBJ2-1, with TRBD2 matching 15 bases. The germline CDR1 and CDR2 sequences are WNHNN and SYGVQD (reference sequence). With 8 bases clipped from V and 7 bases from J, the junction kept 12 bases outside the gene matches. The CDR3 spans 17 residues. CDR3 nucleotide sequence: TGCGCCAGCCTCCATCGGACTAGCGGGAGGGCGGGGAATGAGCAGTTCTTC. It specifies CASLHRTSGRAGNEQFF.